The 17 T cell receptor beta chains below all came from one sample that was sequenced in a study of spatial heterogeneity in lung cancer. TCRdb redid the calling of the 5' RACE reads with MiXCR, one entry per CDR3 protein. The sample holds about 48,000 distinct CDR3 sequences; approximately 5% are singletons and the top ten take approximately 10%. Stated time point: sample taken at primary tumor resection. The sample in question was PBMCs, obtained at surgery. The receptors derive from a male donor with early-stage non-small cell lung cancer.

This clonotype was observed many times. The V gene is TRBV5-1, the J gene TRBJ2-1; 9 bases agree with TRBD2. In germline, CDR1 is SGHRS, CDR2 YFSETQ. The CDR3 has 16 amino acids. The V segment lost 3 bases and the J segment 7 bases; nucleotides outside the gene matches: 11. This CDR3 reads CASSSQVAGVSNEQFF. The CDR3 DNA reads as TGCGCCAGCAGCTCCCAGGTAGCGGGAGTATCAAATGAGCAGTTCTTC.

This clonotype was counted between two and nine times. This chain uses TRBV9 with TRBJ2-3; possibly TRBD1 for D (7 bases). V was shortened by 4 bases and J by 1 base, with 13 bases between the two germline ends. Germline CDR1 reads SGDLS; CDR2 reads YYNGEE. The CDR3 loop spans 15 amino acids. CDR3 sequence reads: CASSPGGSRTDTQYF. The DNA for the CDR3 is TGTGCCAGCAGCCCAGGGGGGTCGCGCACAGATACGCAGTATTTT.

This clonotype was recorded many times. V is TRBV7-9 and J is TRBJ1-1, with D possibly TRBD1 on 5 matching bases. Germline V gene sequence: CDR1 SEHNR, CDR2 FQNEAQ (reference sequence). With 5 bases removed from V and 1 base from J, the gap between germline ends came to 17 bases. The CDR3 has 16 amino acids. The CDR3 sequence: CASSPKYGHPNTEAFF. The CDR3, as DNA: TGTGCCAGCAGCCCAAAATACGGACACCCGAACACTGAAGCTTTCTTT.

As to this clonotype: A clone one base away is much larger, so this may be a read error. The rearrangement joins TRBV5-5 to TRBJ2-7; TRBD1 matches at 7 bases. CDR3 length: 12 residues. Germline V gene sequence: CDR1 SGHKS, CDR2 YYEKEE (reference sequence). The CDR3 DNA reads TGTGCCCGCAGCTTGTTACAGGGGCAGCAGTACTTC. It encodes CARSLLQGQQYF. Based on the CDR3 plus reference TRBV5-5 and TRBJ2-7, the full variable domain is DAGVTQSPTHLIKTRGQQVTLRCSPISGHKSVSWYQQVLGQGPQFIFQYYEKEERGRGNFPDRFSARQFPNYSSELNVNALLLGDSALYLCARSLLQGQQYFGPGTRLTVT.

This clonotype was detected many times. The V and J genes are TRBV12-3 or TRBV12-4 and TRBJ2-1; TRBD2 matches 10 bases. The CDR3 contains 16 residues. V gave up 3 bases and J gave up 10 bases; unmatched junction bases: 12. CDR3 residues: CASSLYGSSGRPEQFF. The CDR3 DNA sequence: TGTGCCAGCAGTTTGTATGGGTCTAGCGGGAGACCCGAGCAGTTCTTC.

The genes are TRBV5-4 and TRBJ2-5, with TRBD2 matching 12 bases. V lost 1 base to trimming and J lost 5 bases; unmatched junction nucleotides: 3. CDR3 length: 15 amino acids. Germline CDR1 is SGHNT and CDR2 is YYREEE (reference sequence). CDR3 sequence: CASSLRLAGGETQYF. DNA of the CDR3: TGTGCCAGCAGCTTGAGGCTAGCGGGAGGGGAGACCCAGTACTTC.

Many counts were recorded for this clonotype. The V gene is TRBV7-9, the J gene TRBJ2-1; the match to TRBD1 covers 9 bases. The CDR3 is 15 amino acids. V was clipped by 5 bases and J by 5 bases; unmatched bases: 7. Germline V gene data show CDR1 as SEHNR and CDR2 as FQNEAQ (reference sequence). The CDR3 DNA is TGTGCCAGCAGCGCGGGGACAGGGAGCCACAATGAGCAGTTCTTC. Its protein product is CASSAGTGSHNEQFF.

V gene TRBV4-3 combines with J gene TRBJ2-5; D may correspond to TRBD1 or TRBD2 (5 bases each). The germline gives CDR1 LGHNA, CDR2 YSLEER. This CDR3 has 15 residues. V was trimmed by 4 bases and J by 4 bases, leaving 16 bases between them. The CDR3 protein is CASSRGTLERETQYF. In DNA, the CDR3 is TGCGCCAGCAGCCGAGGGACCCTCGAAAGAGAGACCCAGTACTTC.

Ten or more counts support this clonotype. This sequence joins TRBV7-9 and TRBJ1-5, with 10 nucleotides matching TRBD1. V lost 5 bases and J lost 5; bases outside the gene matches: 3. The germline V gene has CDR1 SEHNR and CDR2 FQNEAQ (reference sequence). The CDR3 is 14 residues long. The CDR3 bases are TGTGCCAGCAGCGTAGGGACAGGGGATCAGCCCCAGCATTTT. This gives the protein CASSVGTGDQPQHF.

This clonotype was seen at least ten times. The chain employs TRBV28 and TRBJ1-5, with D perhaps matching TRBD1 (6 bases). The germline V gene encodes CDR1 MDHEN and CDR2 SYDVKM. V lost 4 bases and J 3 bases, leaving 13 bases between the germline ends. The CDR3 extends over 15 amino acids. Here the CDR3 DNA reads TGTGCCAGCAGTTCCACCGGACAGCTCAATCAGCCCCAGCATTTT. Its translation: CASSSTGQLNQPQHF.

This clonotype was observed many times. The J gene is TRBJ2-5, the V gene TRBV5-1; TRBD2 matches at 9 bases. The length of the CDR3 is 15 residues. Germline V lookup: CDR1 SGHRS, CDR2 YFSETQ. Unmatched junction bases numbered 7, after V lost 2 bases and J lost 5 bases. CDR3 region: CASSFSAGGSETQYF. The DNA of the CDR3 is TGCGCCAGCAGCTTTTCAGCGGGAGGATCTGAGACCCAGTACTTC.

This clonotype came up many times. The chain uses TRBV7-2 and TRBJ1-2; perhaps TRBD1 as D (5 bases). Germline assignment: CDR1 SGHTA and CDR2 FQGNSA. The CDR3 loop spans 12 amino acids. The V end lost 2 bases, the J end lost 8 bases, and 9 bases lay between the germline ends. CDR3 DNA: TGTGCCAGCAGCTTAAAGGGGCGAGGCTACACCTTC. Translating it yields CASSLKGRGYTF. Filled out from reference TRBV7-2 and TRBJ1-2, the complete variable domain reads GAGVSQSPSNKVTEKGKDVELRCDPISGHTALYWYRQSLGQGLEFLIYFQGNSAPDKSGLPSDRFSAERTGGSVSTLTIQRTQQEDSAVYLCASSLKGRGYTFGSGTRLTVV.

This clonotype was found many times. CDR3 amino acids: CASSLGGAVEAFF. Here the CDR3 DNA reads TGTGCCAGCTCGTTAGGAGGGGCGGTTGAAGCTTTCTTT. The gene calls are TRBV6-5 and TRBJ1-1; TRBD1 is a possible D gene (5 bases). In germline, CDR1 is MNHEY, CDR2 SVGAGI. The CDR3 spans 13 residues. V was cut by 8 bases and J by 7 bases, with 17 bases left in between.

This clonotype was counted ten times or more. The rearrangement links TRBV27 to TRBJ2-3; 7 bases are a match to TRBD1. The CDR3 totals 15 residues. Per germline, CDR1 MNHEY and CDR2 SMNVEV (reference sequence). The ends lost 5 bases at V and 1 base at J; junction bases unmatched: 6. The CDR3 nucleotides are TGTGCCAGCAGTCGCCGGGACAGTCGCACAGATACGCAGTATTTT. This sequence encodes CASSRRDSRTDTQYF.

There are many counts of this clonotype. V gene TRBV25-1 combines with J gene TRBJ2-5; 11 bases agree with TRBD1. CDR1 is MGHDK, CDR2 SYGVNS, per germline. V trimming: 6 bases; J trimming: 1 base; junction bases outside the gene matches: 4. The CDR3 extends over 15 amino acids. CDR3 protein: CASRGTGGAQETQYF. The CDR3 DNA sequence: TGTGCCAGCAGGGGGACAGGGGGGGCCCAAGAGACCCAGTACTTC. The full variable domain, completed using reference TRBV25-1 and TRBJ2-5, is EADIYQTPRYLVIGTGKKITLECSQTMGHDKMYWYQQDPGMELHLIHYSYGVNSTEKGDLSSESTVSRIRTEHFPLTLESARPSHTSQYLCASRGTGGAQETQYFGPGTRLLVL.

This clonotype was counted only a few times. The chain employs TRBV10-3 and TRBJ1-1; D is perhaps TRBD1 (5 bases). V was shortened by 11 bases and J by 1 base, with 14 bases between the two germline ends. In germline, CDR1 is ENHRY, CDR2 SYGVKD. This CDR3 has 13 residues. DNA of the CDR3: TGTGCCGCAAAAGGGGACTGGAACACTGAAGCTTTCTTT. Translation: CAAKGDWNTEAFF.

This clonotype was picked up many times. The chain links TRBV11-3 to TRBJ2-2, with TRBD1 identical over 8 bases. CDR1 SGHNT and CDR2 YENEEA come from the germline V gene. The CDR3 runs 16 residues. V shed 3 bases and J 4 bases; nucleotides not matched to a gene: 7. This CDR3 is CASSFPGGASTGELFF. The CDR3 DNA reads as TGTGCCAGCAGCTTCCCAGGGGGCGCGAGCACCGGGGAGCTGTTTTTT.